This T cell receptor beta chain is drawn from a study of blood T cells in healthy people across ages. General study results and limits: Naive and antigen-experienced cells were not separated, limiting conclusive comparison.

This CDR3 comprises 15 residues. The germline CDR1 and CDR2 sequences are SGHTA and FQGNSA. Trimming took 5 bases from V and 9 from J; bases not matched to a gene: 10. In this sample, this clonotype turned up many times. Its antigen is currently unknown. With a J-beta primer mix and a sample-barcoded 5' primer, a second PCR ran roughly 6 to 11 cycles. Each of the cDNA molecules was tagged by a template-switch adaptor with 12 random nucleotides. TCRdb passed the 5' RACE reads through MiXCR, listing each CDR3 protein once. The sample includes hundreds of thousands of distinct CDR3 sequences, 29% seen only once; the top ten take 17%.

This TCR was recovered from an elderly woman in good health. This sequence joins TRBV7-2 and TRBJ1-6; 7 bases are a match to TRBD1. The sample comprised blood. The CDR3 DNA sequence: TGTGCCAGCAGCCTGGAGGGACAGCAAAGTTCACCCCTCCACTTT. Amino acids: CASSLEGQQSSPLHF.